The T cell receptor (beta chain) under discussion was sequenced for a study of blood T cell repertoires in COVID-19. Study information: Acute and convalescent COVID-19 specimens originated in the United States, Italy and Spain. The cDNA or gDNA used as material had been derived from T cells, B-cell-depleted T cells, or PBMCs.

Original methodology: Amplification of reference gene primers provided the estimated nucleated cell counts. Assay used: immunoSEQ multiplex PCR; TCRdb lists only in-frame clones, some missing. That table is the source of V, J and clone size, and D and trimming were worked out from the DNA. Of over 250,000 clones in the sample, about nine tenths were seen once. Germline V CDR1 and CDR2: LGHDT, YNNKEL (reference sequence). The CDR3 has 13 amino acids. Trimming pared 2 bases from V and 3 bases from J, leaving 7 bases between. Sequenced input: peripheral blood. The chain employs TRBV3-1 (or the pseudogene TRBV3-2) and TRBJ1-2; maybe TRBD1 (5 bases). The receptor was isolated from a woman aged 40-49 years who had recovered from COVID-19. CDR3 in amino acids: CASSQTGYYGYTF. DNA of the CDR3: TGTGCCAGCAGCCAAACAGGTTACTATGGCTACACCTTC.